This T cell receptor beta chain derives from a study of blood T cell repertoires in COVID-19. Cohort 3 donors counted as recovered after two negative PCRs, clearance, or resolved symptoms. TCRdb keeps only in-frame clones here, not all; method: immunoSEQ multiplex PCR. The data hold approximately 440,000 clones, with 87% observed a single time. Germline loops: CDR1 MDHEN, CDR2 SYDVKM. There are 14 residues in the CDR3. The V and J ends lost 5 bases and 0 bases respectively, with 8 bases between them. The J gene is TRBJ2-4, the V gene TRBV28; D is ambiguous. Sequenced input: PBMCs or T cells enriched from blood (not recorded which). The sequence derives from a woman younger than 35 who had recovered from COVID-19. The chain's CDR3 is CASSNSGAKNIQYF. CDR3 nucleotide sequence: TGTGCCAGCAGTAACTCAGGAGCCAAAAACATTCAGTACTTC.